The clone carrying this T cell receptor beta chain was detected a few times. The repertoire was sequenced with immunoSEQ multiplex PCR; TCRdb's copy has only in-frame clones and lacks some. The data hold about 130,000 clones, with approximately 70% observed a single time. This sample was included in a study of blood T cell repertoires in COVID-19. Study as a whole: PBMCs, B-cell-depleted T cells, or T cells provided the cDNA or gDNA that made up the material.

The CDR3 contains 15 residues. Germline V gene lookup returns CDR1 SNHLY and CDR2 FYNNEI. V trimming: 3 bases; J trimming: 5 bases; junction bases outside the gene matches: 8. The chain combines TRBV2 with TRBJ2-7; 9 nucleotides align to TRBD2. The clonotype comes from a woman in her seventies with acute or convalescent COVID-19. The sequenced sample consisted of peripheral blood. The CDR3 DNA is TGTGCCAGCAGTGAGAGAGGTAGCGGGAGCCACGAGCAGTACTTC. It yields the protein CASSERGSGSHEQYF.